The 13 T cell receptor beta chains reported below all come from one sample, sequenced in a study of control samples from healthy donors and cancer patients. Assay: immunoSEQ multiplex PCR; the TCRdb copy retains only in-frame clones and omits some. The data contain roughly 170,000 clones, 91% of them singletons. The sample taken for sequencing was blood. These receptors were collected from a woman aged 35 to 49 in good health.

The V and J genes are TRBV7-9 and TRBJ1-1; a weak D match, TRBD1 (5 bases). Germline assignment: CDR1 SEHNR and CDR2 FQNEAQ (reference sequence). Trimming removed 3 bases at V and 2 bases at J, with 7 bases between. CDR3 length: 13 amino acids. The CDR3 protein is CASSFGGNTEAFF. The CDR3 bases are TGTGCCAGCAGCTTCGGGGGTAACACTGAAGCTTTCTTT.

The CDR3 loop is CASSPGQGIDGYTF. The CDR3 DNA follows: TGCGCCAGCAGCCCCGGACAGGGAATAGATGGCTACACCTTC. The rearrangement joins TRBV10-1 to TRBJ1-2; 8 bases fit TRBD1. Germline CDR1 reads WNHNN; CDR2 reads SYGVQD (reference sequence). The junction had 9 bases not matched to a gene; V was cut back by 6 bases and J by 6 bases. The CDR3 has 14 amino acids.

V and J are TRBV6-1 and TRBJ2-2; tentatively, D is TRBD1 (5 bases). Trimming left V 2 bases short and J 0 bases short, with 10 bases between. Germline V gives CDR1 MNHNS, CDR2 SASEGT. The length of the CDR3 is 16 residues. As DNA, the CDR3 is TGTGCCAGCAGTGAATTAGACAGACCGAACACCGGGGAGCTGTTTTTT. Translation: CASSELDRPNTGELFF.

The V and J genes are TRBV7-6 and TRBJ2-5, with D perhaps being TRBD1 or TRBD2 (5 bases each). The CDR3 consists of 16 residues. Trimming removed 2 bases at V and 5 bases at J, with 18 bases between. CDR1 is SGHVS and CDR2 is FNYEAQ in the germline V gene. This CDR3 is CASSLMSIRGEETQYF. Here the CDR3 DNA reads TGTGCCAGCAGCTTAATGAGCATCCGAGGGGAGGAGACCCAGTACTTC.

This chain connects TRBV3-1 (or the pseudogene TRBV3-2) to TRBJ2-7; maybe TRBD1 (5 bases). Between the trimmed V and J ends, which lost 5 bases and 7 bases, there was a span of 15 bases. Germline CDR1 and CDR2: LGHDT and YNNKEL (reference sequence). This CDR3 is 13 amino acids long. This chain's CDR3 is CASSFPGIKEQYF. The CDR3 DNA follows: TGTGCCAGCAGCTTTCCAGGGATCAAGGAGCAGTACTTC.

This chain joins TRBV10-1 and TRBJ1-5, with TRBD1 as a possible D gene (5 bases). Germline assignment: CDR1 WNHNN and CDR2 SYGVQD (reference sequence). CDR3 size: 15 residues. The V end was cut by 0 bases, the J end by 7 bases, with 13 bases between. The CDR3 DNA reads as TGCGCCAGCAGTGAGTCGACACAGGCCGGGCAGCCCCAGCATTTT. Translating it yields CASSESTQAGQPQHF.

The chain couples TRBV18 to TRBJ2-3; 8 nucleotides match TRBD2. This CDR3 spans 18 amino acids. Per the germline V gene, CDR1 is KGHSH and CDR2 is LQKENI. V dropped 5 bases and J dropped 3; count of bases not matched to a gene: 16. CDR3 nucleotides: TGTGCCAGCTCAACCCCTGCGGGGGGAGTTCAGAGGACAGATACGCAGTATTTT. Amino acids: CASSTPAGGVQRTDTQYF.

This chain links TRBV3-1 (or the pseudogene TRBV3-2) with TRBJ2-1; no firm D call. The length of the CDR3 is 12 residues. Per germline, CDR1 LGHDT and CDR2 YNNKEL (reference sequence). The V gene lost 4 bases and the J gene lost 4 bases, with 5 bases spanning the gap. CDR3 DNA sequence: TGTGCCAGCAGCCCCTCTTACAATGAGCAGTTCTTC. It is translated as CASSPSYNEQFF.

V is TRBV6-2 or TRBV6-3 and J is TRBJ2-1; D might be TRBD1 (6 bases). The CDR3 contains 15 residues. Trimming cost V 4 bases and J 0 bases, with 10 bases left between them. The germline V gene has CDR1 MNHEY and CDR2 SVGEGT. CDR3 sequence reads: CASSSGESSYNEQFF. The DNA for the CDR3 is TGTGCCAGCAGTTCAGGGGAAAGCTCCTACAATGAGCAGTTCTTC.

The chain carries TRBV10-3 and TRBJ1-2, with 7 bases matching TRBD1. Germline V gives CDR1 ENHRY, CDR2 SYGVKD. V lost 3 bases, J lost 4 bases, and 11 bases stayed unmatched. The CDR3 sequence is 16 residues long. In DNA form, the CDR3 reads TGTGCCATCAGTGACCCGAAGGCAGGGGGTTCCTATGGCTACACCTTC. Translating gives CAISDPKAGGSYGYTF.

This chain joins TRBV6-5 and TRBJ1-2, with a tentative D call TRBD1 (6 bases). This CDR3 is 12 amino acids long. The V gene's germline CDR1 is MNHEY and CDR2 SVGAGI. The V end lost 8 bases, the J end lost 4 bases, and 11 bases lay between the germline ends. The chain's CDR3 is CASQDSSYGYTF. CDR3 nucleotides: TGTGCCAGCCAGGACAGCTCCTATGGCTACACCTTC.

V is TRBV11-2 and J is TRBJ2-7; 7 bases agree with TRBD2. Trimming removed 0 bases from V and 0 bases from J; junction bases left unmatched: 5. The CDR3 runs to 16 residues. Germline CDR1 is SGHAT and CDR2 is FQNNGV. CDR3 sequence (DNA): TGTGCCAGCAGCTTAGAGCAGGGAGGGTACTCCTACGAGCAGTACTTC. It yields the protein CASSLEQGGYSYEQYF.

This sequence joins TRBV5-1 and TRBJ2-7; D possibly uses TRBD1 or TRBD2 (6 bases each). V was cut by 0 bases and J by 9 bases, with 16 bases left in between. Germline CDR1 is SGHRS and CDR2 is YFSETQ. This CDR3 region has 14 residues. CDR3 in amino acids: CASSLGAGEDGQYF. CDR3 coding DNA: TGCGCCAGCAGCTTGGGGGCAGGGGAGGACGGGCAGTACTTC. Filled out from reference TRBV5-1 and TRBJ2-7, the complete variable domain reads KAGVTQTPRYLIKTRGQQVTLSCSPISGHRSVSWYQQTPGQGLQFLFEYFSETQRNKGNFPGRFSGRQFSNSRSEMNVSTLELGDSALYLCASSLGAGEDGQYFGPGTRLTVT.